Below, 17 T cell receptor beta chains from the same sample are listed, as sequenced in a study of blood T cell repertoires in COVID-19. Produced via immunoSEQ multiplex PCR; TCRdb's table is partial and in-frame only. The data hold roughly 410,000 clones, with around 91% observed a single time. The specimen sequenced was peripheral blood. The receptors derive from a woman aged 40 to 50 with COVID-19, enrolled during active disease.

This clone was observed a single time. This chain joins TRBV15 and TRBJ2-3, with D tentatively TRBD2 (5 bases). CDR1 is LNHNV and CDR2 is YYDKDF in the germline V gene (reference sequence). The CDR3 totals 13 residues. Trimming took off 0 bases at V and 6 bases at J, with 7 bases between the two ends. DNA of the CDR3: TGTGCCACCAGCAGAGATACGGGGGATACGCAGTATTTT. Its protein is CATSRDTGDTQYF. Based on the CDR3 plus reference TRBV15 and TRBJ2-3, the full variable domain is DAMVIQNPRYQVTQFGKPVTLSCSQTLNHNVMYWYQQKSSQAPKLLFHYYDKDFNNEADTPDNFQSRRPNTSFCFLDIRSPGLGDTAMYLCATSRDTGDTQYFGPGTRLTVL.

The rearrangement uses TRBV27 and TRBJ1-2; 9 positions match TRBD1. V trimming: 5 bases; J trimming: 0 bases; junction bases outside the gene matches: 4. Germline V gene sequence: CDR1 MNHEY, CDR2 SMNVEV (reference sequence). The CDR3 has 15 residues. This CDR3 is CASSPGQGANYGYTF. The DNA for the CDR3 is TGTGCCAGCAGTCCGGGACAGGGAGCTAACTATGGCTACACCTTC.

This chain joins TRBV5-1 and TRBJ1-5, with TRBD1 matching over 7 bases. Losses at the gene ends were 0 bases for V and 2 bases for J; bases not matched to a gene: 2. The germline CDR1 and CDR2 sequences are SGHRS and YFSETQ. CDR3 length: 15 residues. The CDR3 sequence: CASSLETGGNQPQHF. CDR3 in DNA: TGCGCCAGCAGCTTGGAAACAGGGGGCAATCAGCCCCAGCATTTT.

This chain uses TRBV27 with TRBJ1-4, with D perhaps matching TRBD1 (5 bases). Trimming shortened V by 7 bases and J by 7 bases, and 13 bases separated the two germline ends. CDR3 size: 13 residues. CDR1 is MNHEY, CDR2 SMNVEV, per germline (reference sequence). CDR3 DNA sequence: TGTGCCAGCACCTCGGCAGGGTCTGAAAAACTGTTTTTT. This gives the protein CASTSAGSEKLFF.

This sequence joins TRBV28 and TRBJ1-1; perhaps TRBD1 as D (6 bases). Per the germline V gene, CDR1 is MDHEN and CDR2 is SYDVKM. This CDR3 has 15 amino acids. V lost 7 bases to trimming and J lost 1 base, with 16 bases between them. CDR3 protein: CASKASTGWNTEAFF. In nucleotides, the CDR3 is TGTGCCAGCAAGGCGTCAACAGGGTGGAACACTGAAGCTTTCTTT. Looking up the rest from reference TRBV28 and TRBJ1-1 gives the full variable domain: DVKVTQSSRYLVKRTGEKVFLECVQDMDHENMFWYRQDPGLGLRLIYFSYDVKMKEKGDIPEGYSVSREKKERFSLILESASTNQTSMYLCASKASTGWNTEAFFGQGTRLTVV.

The chain uses TRBV28 and TRBJ2-7; the D gene is possibly TRBD2 (6 bases). The CDR3 covers 14 residues. Deletions cut 6 bases from V and 5 bases from J, with 17 bases between. Per the germline V gene, CDR1 is MDHEN and CDR2 is SYDVKM. The CDR3 loop is CASSYGLTGDEQYF. CDR3 DNA: TGTGCCAGCAGCTACGGACTAACCGGGGACGAGCAGTACTTC.

V usage is TRBV6-5 and J usage is TRBJ2-7; perhaps TRBD1 as D (6 bases). V dropped 5 bases and J dropped 2 bases, with 16 bases sitting between them. CDR1 and CDR2 (germline): MNHEY, SVGAGI. The CDR3 loop spans 15 amino acids. CDR3 nucleotide sequence: TGTGCCAGCAGTCGTGGACGAACAGGGACCTACGAGCAGTACTTC. Translating it yields CASSRGRTGTYEQYF.

The chain uses TRBV7-8 and TRBJ1-2; 7 bases map to TRBD1. Unmatched junction bases numbered 8, after V lost 5 bases and J lost 8 bases. The length of the CDR3 is 13 residues. Germline CDR1 and CDR2: SGHVS and FQNEAQ. The CDR3 spells CASSRDRVRGYTF. The CDR3 region has the DNA TGTGCCAGCAGCCGTGACAGGGTACGAGGCTACACCTTC.

J is TRBJ2-5 and V is TRBV7-8; 8 bases are shared with TRBD2. The CDR3 spans 14 residues. The V gene end was trimmed by 0 bases and the J gene end by 4 bases; junction bases not matched to a gene: 1. Germline CDR1 and CDR2: SGHVS and FQNEAQ. The CDR3 spells CASSLARGAETQYF. CDR3 coding DNA: TGTGCCAGCAGCTTAGCGCGGGGGGCAGAGACCCAGTACTTC. The full variable domain, in which reference TRBV7-8 and TRBJ2-5 provide the parts outside the CDR3, is GAGVSQSPRYKVAKRGQDVALRCDPISGHVSLFWYQQALGQGPEFLTYFQNEAQLDKSGLPSDRFFAERPEGSVSTLKIQRTQQEDSAVYLCASSLARGAETQYFGPGTRLLVL.

The chain couples TRBV19 to TRBJ1-2, with TRBD1 identical over 9 bases. Germline-derived CDR1 and CDR2 are LNHDA and SQIVND (reference sequence). CDR3 length equals 15 residues. V was clipped by 3 bases and J by 6 bases; unmatched bases: 8. CDR3 sequence (DNA): TGTGCCAGTAGTATTTTACAGGGGGCTTTCGATGGCTACACCTTC. This encodes CASSILQGAFDGYTF.

The rearrangement uses TRBV4-3 and TRBJ2-3, with 7 bases lining up with TRBD1. The junction had 16 bases not matched to a gene; V was cut back by 9 bases and J by 7 bases. Germline V CDR1 and CDR2: LGHNA, YSLEER. The CDR3 covers 15 residues. The CDR3 nucleotides read TGCGCCAGGGCGTTAGACAGGGTGCGTTCCCATACGCAGTATTTT. It specifies CARALDRVRSHTQYF.

The rearrangement uses TRBV2 and TRBJ1-5, with 11 bases matching TRBD1. This CDR3 has 15 amino acids. Germline CDR1 and CDR2: SNHLY and FYNNEI. Trimming removed 3 bases from V and 5 bases from J; junction bases left unmatched: 3. For the CDR3, the DNA is TGTGCCAGCAGTGAGCGGACAGGGGGCGATCAGCCCCAGCATTTT. This sequence encodes CASSERTGGDQPQHF.

The J gene is TRBJ2-6, the V gene TRBV7-2; D uncertain. The CDR3 covers 14 residues. The V gene lost 5 bases and the J gene lost 0 bases, with 5 bases spanning the gap. Germline CDR1 SGHTA, CDR2 FQGNSA. The CDR3 sequence: CASSASSGANVLTF. The CDR3, as DNA: TGTGCCAGCAGCGCGAGCTCTGGGGCCAACGTCCTGACTTTC.

This rearrangement joins TRBV19 to TRBJ2-2; D is unresolved. The germline V gene has CDR1 LNHDA and CDR2 SQIVND (reference sequence). V lost 6 bases and J 9 bases, leaving 14 bases between the germline ends. CDR3 size: 13 residues. The CDR3 spells CASRADSSRELFF. The CDR3 coding sequence is TGTGCCAGTAGGGCGGATTCCAGTAGGGAGCTGTTTTTT.

The chain uses TRBV5-4 and TRBJ2-1; TRBD1 agrees at 8 bases. Looked up from germline, CDR1 is SGHNT and CDR2 is YYREEE (reference sequence). After removal of 5 bases from V and 0 bases from J, the junction contained 7 bases not matched to a gene. The CDR3 is 16 residues long. The CDR3 bases are TGTGCCAGCAGACCAGGACAGGGTAGCTCCTACAATGAGCAGTTCTTC. Encoded protein: CASRPGQGSSYNEQFF.

A single count supports this clone. CDR3 in amino acids: CASSPKGPEQYF. Here the CDR3 DNA reads TGCGCCAGCAGCCCGAAGGGGCCCGAGCAGTACTTC. The chain uses TRBV5-1 and TRBJ2-7; tentatively, D is TRBD1 (5 bases). Between the trimmed V and J ends, which lost 4 bases and 6 bases, there was a span of 11 bases. There are 12 residues in the CDR3. The germline V gene encodes CDR1 SGHRS and CDR2 YFSETQ.

The chain combines TRBV4-3 with TRBJ2-1; 7 bases align to TRBD2. This CDR3 contains 15 residues. CDR1 is LGHNA and CDR2 is YSLEER in the germline V gene. After removal of 0 bases from V and 5 bases from J, the junction contained 4 bases not matched to a gene. The CDR3 spells CASSQDTSGDNEQFF. The CDR3 coding sequence is TGCGCCAGCAGCCAAGATACAAGCGGGGACAATGAGCAGTTCTTC.